The rows below give T cell receptor beta chains drawn from one sample of a study of blood T cells in healthy people across ages. MiXCR was run by TCRdb on the 5' RACE reads, yielding one entry per CDR3 protein. The sample shows under 2 million distinct CDR3 sequences, roughly 32% of them seen only once. The sample comprised blood. The source is a woman aged 30 to 39 in good health. The CDR3 runs from the conserved cysteine through the conserved F or W. A D gene is named only where the DNA matches it firmly. For some rows the clone size is stated as once, few or many, or as a class when expanded; others skip it.

J gene,clone size,V gene,D gene,CDR3 protein,CDR3 DNA
TRBJ2-3,.,TRBV9,TRBD1,CASSVRDRGLFSTDTQYF,TGTGCCAGCAGCGTAAGGGACAGGGGACTTTTTAGCACAGATACGCAGTATTTT
TRBJ2-7,many,TRBV29-1,.,CSVGGAPSYEQYF,TGCAGCGTTGGGGGGGCACCTTCCTACGAGCAGTACTTC
TRBJ2-3,.,TRBV12-3/TRBV12-4,.,CASSSNAGTDAEYF,TGTGCCAGCAGTTCCAACGCGGGAACAGATGCGGAGTATTTT
TRBJ1-1,few,TRBV9,.,CASSVRVDTEAFF,TGTGCCAGCAGCGTCCGGGTTGACACTGAAGCTTTCTTT
TRBJ2-1,few,TRBV4-1,TRBD2,CASSQDRTSGRSEQFF,TGCGCCAGCAGCCAAGACCGAACCAGCGGGAGGTCTGAGCAGTTCTTC
TRBJ2-1,few,TRBV29-1,TRBD2,CSAPGRRTSGVYNEQFF,TGCAGCGCCCCGGGTAGGCGGACTAGCGGGGTTTACAATGAGCAGTTCTTC
TRBJ2-1,once,TRBV20-1,TRBD2,CSPPGLVTGGYNEQFF,TGCAGTCCCCCCGGTCTAGTCACGGGGGGCTACAATGAGCAGTTCTTC
TRBJ2-2,.,TRBV6-5,.,CATLSDTGELFF,TGTGCCACACTGTCGGACACCGGGGAGCTGTTTTTT
TRBJ2-7,few,TRBV4-1,.,CASSHFEAVGISYEQYF,TGCGCCAGCAGCCATTTCGAGGCGGTGGGAATCTCCTACGAGCAGTACTTC
TRBJ2-6,.,TRBV20-1,.,CSARLVPGANVLTF,TGCAGTGCTCGCCTGGTACCTGGGGCCAACGTCCTGACTTTC
TRBJ1-6,many,TRBV2,.,CASSEVQGRTLHF,TGTGCCAGCAGTGAGGTACAGGGTCGGACCCTCCACTTT
TRBJ2-7,few,TRBV30,.,CAWSKQTTYEQYF,TGTGCCTGGAGTAAACAAACTACCTACGAGCAGTACTTC
TRBJ2-7,.,TRBV28,.,CASSRPQPGPAGEQYF,TGTGCCAGCAGTCGACCCCAACCAGGACCAGCAGGCGAGCAGTACTTC
TRBJ1-6,.,TRBV9,.,CGSSPGSNSPLHF,TGTGGCAGCAGCCCAGGCTCGAATTCACCCCTCCACTTT
TRBJ2-1,.,TRBV6-5,TRBD1,CASTRGGQGGNEQFF,TGTGCCAGCACCCGGGGTGGACAGGGGGGCAATGAGCAGTTCTTC
TRBJ2-5,.,TRBV16,.,CASSQSRGRQETQYF,TGTGCCAGCAGCCAATCCAGGGGGAGGCAAGAGACCCAGTACTTC
TRBJ2-7,.,TRBV20-1,.,CSARSLGRREQYF,TGCAGTGCTAGATCACTGGGGAGGAGGGAGCAGTACTTC
TRBJ2-1,.,TRBV20-1,TRBD2,CSARERIAGGPTYNEQFF,TGCAGTGCTAGAGAGAGGATAGCGGGGGGCCCTACCTACAATGAGCAGTTCTTC
TRBJ2-3,.,TRBV6-5,.,CASSQTHATDTQYF,TGTGCCAGCAGTCAAACTCACGCCACAGATACGCAGTATTTT
TRBJ1-1,.,TRBV6-1,.,CASSDRGSTEAFF,TGTGCCAGCAGTGACAGGGGATCCACTGAAGCTTTCTTT
TRBJ1-6,many,TRBV5-1,.,CASGEQGSYNSPLHF,TGCGCCAGCGGAGAACAAGGGTCCTATAATTCACCCCTCCACTTT
TRBJ2-5,.,TRBV14,.,CASSQDREWGETQYF,TGTGCCAGCAGCCAAGATCGGGAGTGGGGAGAGACCCAGTACTTC
TRBJ2-1,.,TRBV7-8,.,CASRVGGSYNEQFF,TGTGCCAGCAGAGTAGGGGGCTCCTACAATGAGCAGTTCTTC
TRBJ2-7,.,TRBV30,TRBD1,CAWADRDEQYF,TGTGCCTGGGCAGACAGGGACGAGCAGTACTTC
TRBJ2-1,.,TRBV5-1,TRBD2,CASSTLAGGEQFF,TGCGCCAGCAGCACCCTAGCGGGAGGCGAGCAGTTCTTC
TRBJ1-1,few,TRBV2,.,CASRRLTNTEAFF,TGTGCCAGCAGGCGACTCACGAACACTGAAGCTTTCTTT
TRBJ2-5,few,TRBV6-2/TRBV6-3,.,CASTEASQETQYF,TGTGCCAGCACCGAGGCGTCTCAAGAGACCCAGTACTTC
TRBJ2-1,few,TRBV12-3/TRBV12-4,TRBD2,CASSLKGLSLQYNEQFF,TGTGCCAGCAGTTTAAAGGGACTATCCTTACAGTACAATGAGCAGTTCTTC
TRBJ2-5,.,TRBV7-2,.,CASSLGGGEGTQYF,TGTGCCAGCAGCTTAGGAGGCGGGGAAGGGACCCAGTACTTC
TRBJ2-1,once,TRBV30,.,CAWSVQREQFF,TGTGCCTGGAGTGTACAGAGGGAGCAGTTCTTC
TRBJ2-1,few,TRBV5-4,.,CASTLLQGGDNEQFF,TGTGCCAGCACCCTGCTCCAGGGGGGAGACAATGAGCAGTTCTTC
TRBJ1-2,few,TRBV2,.,CASSSSRGGYGYTF,TGTGCCAGCAGTTCCTCCAGGGGAGGCTATGGCTACACCTTC
TRBJ1-2,few,TRBV4-1,.,CASSQAAGGNYGYTF,TGCGCCAGCAGCCAAGCGGCGGGCGGTAACTATGGCTACACCTTC
TRBJ2-1,few,TRBV20-1,TRBD1,CSAPPLGQGSEQFF,TGCAGTGCACCACCCCTGGGACAGGGGAGTGAGCAGTTCTTC
TRBJ1-1,.,TRBV24-1,.,CASSAVYGAFF,TGTGCCTCCAGCGCGGTCTATGGAGCTTTCTTT
TRBJ2-5,.,TRBV4-2,TRBD2,CASSRDSLAEVETQYF,TGTGCCAGCAGCCGAGATTCGCTAGCGGAGGTAGAGACCCAGTACTTC
TRBJ2-6,.,TRBV28,TRBD1,CASTRDRGSGANVLTF,TGTGCCAGCACCCGGGACAGGGGCTCTGGGGCCAACGTCCTGACTTTC
TRBJ2-3,few,TRBV24-1,.,CATSDPSSTDTQYF,TGTGCCACCAGTGACCCCTCAAGCACAGATACGCAGTATTTT
TRBJ2-1,.,TRBV5-1,.,CASSFLGAGTSNEQFF,TGCGCCAGCAGCTTTTTAGGGGCGGGGACCTCCAATGAGCAGTTCTTC
TRBJ1-5,few,TRBV14,.,CASSFDIGMPQHF,TGTGCCAGCAGCTTCGATATTGGAATGCCCCAGCATTTT